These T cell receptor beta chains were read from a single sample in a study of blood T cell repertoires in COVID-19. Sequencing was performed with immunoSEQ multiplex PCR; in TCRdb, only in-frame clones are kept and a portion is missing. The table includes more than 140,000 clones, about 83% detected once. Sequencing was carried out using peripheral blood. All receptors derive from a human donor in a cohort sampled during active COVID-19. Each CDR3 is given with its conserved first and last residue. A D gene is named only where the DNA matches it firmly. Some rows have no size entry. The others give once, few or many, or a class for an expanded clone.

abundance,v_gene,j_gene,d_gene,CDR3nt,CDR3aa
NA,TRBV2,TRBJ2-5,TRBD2,TGTGCCAGCAAGAGCGCTAGCGGAGGTCCCAAAGAGACCCAGTACTTC,CASKSASGGPKETQYF
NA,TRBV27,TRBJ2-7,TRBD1,TGTGCCAGCAAGACGGACAGGGGGACCCTAGATCGTGAGCAGTACTTC,CASKTDRGTLDREQYF
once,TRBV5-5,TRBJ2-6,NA,TGTGCCAGCAGCTCCTCGGGGGACTCTGGGGCCAACGTCCTGACTTTC,CASSSSGDSGANVLTF
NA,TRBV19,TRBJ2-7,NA,TGTGCCAGTAGTCCAGGACTCCAAGCGCCCTTCGCTGACGAGCAGTACTTC,CASSPGLQAPFADEQYF
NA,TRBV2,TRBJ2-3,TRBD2,TGTGCCAGCAGTGAAATGGCGGGAGGGTCCACGCAGTATTTT,CASSEMAGGSTQYF
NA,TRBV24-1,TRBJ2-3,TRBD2,TGTGCCACCAGTGACCCGGGAGGGTCCCCAGATACGCAGTATTTT,CATSDPGGSPDTQYF
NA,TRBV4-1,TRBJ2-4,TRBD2,TGCGCCAGCAGCCAAGTCTGGCTAGCGGGAGCACTAGCCAAAAACATTCAGTACTTC,CASSQVWLAGALAKNIQYF
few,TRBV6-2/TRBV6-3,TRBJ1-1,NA,TGTGCCAGCAGCCCCCGGCCGAGCCAGCGGAACACTGAAGCTTTCTTT,CASSPRPSQRNTEAFF
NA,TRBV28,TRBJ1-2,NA,TGTGCCAGCAGCCCCGGCGGGGGAATAGGGGGCTACACCTTC,CASSPGGGIGGYTF
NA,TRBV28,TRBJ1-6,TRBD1,TGTGCCAGCAGTTTCGGACAGGGGAGCTCCTATAATTCACCCCTCCACTTT,CASSFGQGSSYNSPLHF
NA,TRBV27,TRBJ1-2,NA,TGTGCCAGCAGTTTATCCCCACGGACAGAAGACCATGGCTACACCTTC,CASSLSPRTEDHGYTF
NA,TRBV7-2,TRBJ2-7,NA,TGTGCCAGCAGCATACAGGGCAGCTCCTACGAGCAGTACTTC,CASSIQGSSYEQYF
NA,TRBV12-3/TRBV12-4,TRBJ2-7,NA,TGTGCCAGCAGCCGGATGGGGGGAGGCGAGCAGTACTTC,CASSRMGGGEQYF
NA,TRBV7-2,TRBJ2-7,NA,TGTGCCAGCAGCTTAGAAGGGACTGCCTACGAGCAGTACTTC,CASSLEGTAYEQYF
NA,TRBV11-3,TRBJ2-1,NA,TGTGCCAGCAGCCACCAAGGGGAAAACAATGAGCAGTTCTTC,CASSHQGENNEQFF
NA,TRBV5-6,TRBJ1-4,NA,TGTGCCAGCAGCCAATCAGGCACCTCACTCTTTAATGAAAAACTGTTTTTT,CASSQSGTSLFNEKLFF
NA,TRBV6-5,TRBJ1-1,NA,TGTGCCAGCAGTAGACAGCTGAACACTGAAGCTTTCTTT,CASSRQLNTEAFF
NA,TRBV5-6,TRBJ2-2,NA,TGTGCCAGCAGCCCTATAACCGGGGAGCTGTTTTTT,CASSPITGELFF
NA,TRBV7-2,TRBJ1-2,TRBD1,TGTGCCAGCAGCTATGCAGGGGGTGGCTACACCTTC,CASSYAGGGYTF
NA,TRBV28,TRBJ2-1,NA,TGTGCCAGCAGTTTGACGGGTCCCTACAATGAGCAGTTCTTC,CASSLTGPYNEQFF
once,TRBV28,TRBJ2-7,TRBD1,TGTGCCAGCACCCAACAGGGGCCTGACTACGAGCAGTACTTC,CASTQQGPDYEQYF
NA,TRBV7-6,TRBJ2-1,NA,TGTGCCAGCAGCTTTGGACTTCTTAATGAGCAGTTCTTC,CASSFGLLNEQFF
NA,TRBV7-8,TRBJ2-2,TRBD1,TGTGCCAGCAGCCCACGGACAGGGGCGAACACCGGGGAGCTGTTTTTT,CASSPRTGANTGELFF
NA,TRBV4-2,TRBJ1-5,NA,TGTGCCAGCAGCCAAGATCCCCAGGGTGGCAATCAGCCCCAGCATTTT,CASSQDPQGGNQPQHF
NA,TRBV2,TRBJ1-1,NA,TGTGCCAGCAGGGATGGACAGTCGAACACTGAAGCTTTCTTT,CASRDGQSNTEAFF
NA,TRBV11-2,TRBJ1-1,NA,TGTGCCAGCAGCTTATTCCAGGGTAGCACTGAAGCTTTCTTT,CASSLFQGSTEAFF
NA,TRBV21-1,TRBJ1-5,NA,TGTGCCAGCAGCGGGGGGGTTAATCAGCCCCAGCATTTT,CASSGGVNQPQHF
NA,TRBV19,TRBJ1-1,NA,TGTGCCAGTAGTATGGGTGGACAGAACACTGAAGCTTTCTTT,CASSMGGQNTEAFF
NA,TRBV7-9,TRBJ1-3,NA,TGTGCCAGCAGCCCGATCAGGGGCAGCTCTGGAAACACCATATATTTT,CASSPIRGSSGNTIYF
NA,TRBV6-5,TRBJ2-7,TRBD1,TGTGCCAGCAGCTACTTTAACAGGGGGCAGGACGAGCAGTACTTC,CASSYFNRGQDEQYF
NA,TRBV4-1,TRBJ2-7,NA,TGCGCCAGCAGCCAAGATCCCGCCGCCAGGGGTAGCTGGCACGAGCAGTACTTC,CASSQDPAARGSWHEQYF
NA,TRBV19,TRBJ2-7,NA,TGTGCCAGTAGTATTTGGGCAGGTCCCTACGAGCAGTACTTC,CASSIWAGPYEQYF
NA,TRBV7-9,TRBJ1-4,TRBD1,TGTGCCAGCAGCTCTACAGGGGGCCTAAGGGGTGAAAAACTGTTTTTT,CASSSTGGLRGEKLFF
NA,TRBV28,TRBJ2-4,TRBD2,TGTGCCAGCAGCTCCTCAATAGCGGGGAAAAACATTCAGTACTTC,CASSSSIAGKNIQYF
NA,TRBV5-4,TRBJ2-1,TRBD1,TGTGCCAGCAGCTCCCCGGGACAGGGCGATGAGCAGTTCTTC,CASSSPGQGDEQFF
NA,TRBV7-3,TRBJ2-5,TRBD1,TGTGCCAGCAGCCCAGGGACAGGGTCCACCCAGTACTTC,CASSPGTGSTQYF
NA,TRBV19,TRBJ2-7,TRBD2,TGTGCCAGTAGTATACTAGCGGGAGTCGAGCAGTACTTC,CASSILAGVEQYF
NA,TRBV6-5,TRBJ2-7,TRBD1,TGTGCCAGCAATTTTAATAGGGACAGTACGGAGCAGTACTTC,CASNFNRDSTEQYF
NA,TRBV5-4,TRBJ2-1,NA,TGTGCCAGCAGCCACCGGGTCTCCAGCGGTGGTGAGCAGTTCTTC,CASSHRVSSGGEQFF
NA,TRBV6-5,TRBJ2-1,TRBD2,TGTGCCAGCAGACTAGCGAACAATGAGCAGTTCTTC,CASRLANNEQFF
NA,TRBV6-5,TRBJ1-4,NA,TGTGCCAGCGCCTCGTGGGCCGCAACTAATGAAAAACTGTTTTTT,CASASWAATNEKLFF
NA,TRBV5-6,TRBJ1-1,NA,TGTGCCAGCACCCTGATGACAGGAATTAACACTGAAGCTTTCTTT,CASTLMTGINTEAFF
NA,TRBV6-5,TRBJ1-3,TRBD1,TGTGCCAGCAGTCCAGGGGGCCCTGGAAACACCATATATTTT,CASSPGGPGNTIYF
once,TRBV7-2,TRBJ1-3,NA,TGTGCCAGCAGCTTGCAGCCACAGGGCATCCTTGGAAACACCATATATTTT,CASSLQPQGILGNTIYF
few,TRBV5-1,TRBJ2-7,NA,TGCGCCAGCAGCTTGGAAACAGGGCGGCACGAGCAGTACTTC,CASSLETGRHEQYF
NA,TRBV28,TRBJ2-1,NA,TGTGCCAGCAGTTTAAGGGGGGGGGCCCGCAATGAGCAGTTCTTC,CASSLRGGARNEQFF
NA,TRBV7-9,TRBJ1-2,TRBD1,TGTGCCAGCAGCCCGAGGCGGACAGGGAACTATGGCTACACCTTC,CASSPRRTGNYGYTF
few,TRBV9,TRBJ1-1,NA,TGTGCCAGCAGCCCCCCGGGGGGTGGGGCGGACCCTGAAGCTTTCTTT,CASSPPGGGADPEAFF
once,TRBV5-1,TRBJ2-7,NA,TGCGCCAGCAGCTTGGAAGGGAGAGGGTACGAGCAGTACTTC,CASSLEGRGYEQYF
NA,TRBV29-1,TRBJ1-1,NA,TGCAGCGTTGAGGGAGTGAACACTGAAGCTTTCTTT,CSVEGVNTEAFF
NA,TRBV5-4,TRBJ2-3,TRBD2,TGTGCCAGCAGCTCCGGGACCATTCGGGGGGCAGATACGCAGTATTTT,CASSSGTIRGADTQYF